Sequencing of this T cell receptor (beta chain) was carried out in a study of T-cell reconstitution after alpha-beta-depleted transplantation in children. Points from the study as a whole: Surviving recipient T cells and thymic progenitors accounted for the high day-60 TCRbeta diversity observed in some patients. From newly produced T cells came most of the T-cell counts and diversity one year after transplant. Reportedly, roughly two months post-transplant, alpha-beta T cells arose from several hundred expanded graft clones.

V shed 7 bases, J shed 4 bases, and the junction held 9 bases outside the gene matches. The CDR3 covers 15 residues. Germline V lookup: CDR1 SGDLS, CDR2 YYNGEE. Unique molecular identifiers were incorporated during preparation of the TCRbeta library. TCRdb reanalysed the PCR reads using MiXCR and keeps one entry per CDR3 protein. The table has 300,000 to 350,000 distinct CDR3 sequences, about a sixth seen once. This clonotype appeared many times. The antigen is not known. The chain links TRBV9 to TRBJ2-2; TRBD1 agrees at 8 bases. The clonotype was recovered from a male patient under 10 years old who had a stem cell transplant for acute lymphoblastic leukemia, so the T cells may come from the graft donor. The sample here was PBMCs, mostly from graft donor cells, taken 360 days after TCRalphabeta/CD19-depleted stem cell transplant. The CDR3 spells CASDIQGAGTGELFF. The CDR3, as DNA: TGTGCCAGCGACATCCAGGGGGCAGGCACCGGGGAGCTGTTTTTT.